This T cell receptor beta chain came from a study of T cell responses to AZD1222 COVID-19 vaccine. TCRdb's copy holds only in-frame clones and misses some; the assay was immunoSEQ multiplex PCR. The table records 84,000 or so clones, approximately 86% of them present only once. The germline CDR1 and CDR2 sequences are SEHNR and FQNEAQ (reference sequence). Trimming stripped 2 bases from V and 0 bases from J, with 10 bases between. The CDR3 is made up of 15 amino acids. The chain employs TRBV7-9 and TRBJ2-5; D remains ambiguous. This TCR was sampled from an adult in good health. Sequencing used peripheral blood, obtained on day 0 of AZD1222 vaccination. The CDR3 loop reads CASSLQVGNQETQYF. CDR3 DNA: TGTGCCAGCAGCTTACAGGTCGGAAACCAAGAGACCCAGTACTTC.